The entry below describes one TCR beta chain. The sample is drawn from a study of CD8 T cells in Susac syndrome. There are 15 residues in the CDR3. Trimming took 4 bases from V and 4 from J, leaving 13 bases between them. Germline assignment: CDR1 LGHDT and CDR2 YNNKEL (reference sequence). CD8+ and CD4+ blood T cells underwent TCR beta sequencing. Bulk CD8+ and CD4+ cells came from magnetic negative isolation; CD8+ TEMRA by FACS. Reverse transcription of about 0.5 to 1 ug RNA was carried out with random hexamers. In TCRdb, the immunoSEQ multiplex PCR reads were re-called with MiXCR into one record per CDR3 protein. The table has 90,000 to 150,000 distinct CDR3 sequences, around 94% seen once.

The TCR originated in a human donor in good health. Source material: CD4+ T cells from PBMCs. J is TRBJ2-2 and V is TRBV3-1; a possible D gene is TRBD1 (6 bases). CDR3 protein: CASSPLIGGTGELFF. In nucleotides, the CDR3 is TGTGCCAGCAGCCCCCTCATAGGGGGCACCGGGGAGCTGTTTTTT.